This TCR beta chain was captured in a study of shared clonotypes between healthy human individuals. Study-wide results and caveats: A handful of donors showed sharing of around 5% of naive CD4 clonotypes. Shared clonotypes across all four donors exceeded non-shared ones in generation probability.

Per the authors' pipeline: ImmunoSEQ sequences covered only the junction and lacked quality scores; filtering therefore differed. Measured with immunoSEQ multiplex PCR; TCRdb has only the in-frame clones, and not every one. The V and J calls and clone size come from that table; D and trimming were worked out from the DNA. The table includes about 2.3 million clones, just over 90% detected once. Concerning this clone itself: Its target is not known.

CDR3 length: 17 residues. Germline values: CDR1 MDHEN, CDR2 SYDVKM. The junction had 12 bases not matched to a gene; V was cut back by 2 bases and J by 6 bases. The material sequenced was naive CD4+ T cells from PBMCs. The subset denotes: CD45RA+ positively selected. This TCR was sampled from a man between 18 and 29 years old in good health. Some clones in this sample may be carry-over from other donors' samples. The V gene is TRBV28, the J gene TRBJ2-4; 8 positions match TRBD1. CDR3 loop: CASSLAQGAFLANIQYF. CDR3 in DNA: TGTGCCAGCAGTTTAGCCCAGGGGGCTTTTTTAGCAAACATTCAGTACTTC. The complete variable domain, with remaining parts taken from reference TRBV28 and TRBJ2-4, reads DVKVTQSSRYLVKRTGEKVFLECVQDMDHENMFWYRQDPGLGLRLIYFSYDVKMKEKGDIPEGYSVSREKKERFSLILESASTNQTSMYLCASSLAQGAFLANIQYFGAGTRLSVL.